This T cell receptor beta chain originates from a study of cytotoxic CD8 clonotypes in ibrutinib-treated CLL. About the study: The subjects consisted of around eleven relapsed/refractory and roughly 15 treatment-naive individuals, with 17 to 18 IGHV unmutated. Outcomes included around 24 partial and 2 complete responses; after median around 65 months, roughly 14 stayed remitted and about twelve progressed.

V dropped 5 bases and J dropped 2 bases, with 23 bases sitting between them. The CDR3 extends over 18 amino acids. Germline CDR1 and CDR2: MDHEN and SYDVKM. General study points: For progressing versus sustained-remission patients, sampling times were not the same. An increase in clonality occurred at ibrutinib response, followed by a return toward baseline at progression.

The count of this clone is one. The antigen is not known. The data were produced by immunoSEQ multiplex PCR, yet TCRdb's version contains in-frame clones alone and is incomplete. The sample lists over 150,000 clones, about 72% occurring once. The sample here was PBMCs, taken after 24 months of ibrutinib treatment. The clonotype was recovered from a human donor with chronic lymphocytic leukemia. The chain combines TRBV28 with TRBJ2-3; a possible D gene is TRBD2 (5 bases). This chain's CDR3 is CASSHPKGWRKNTDTQYF. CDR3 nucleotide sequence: TGTGCCAGCAGTCACCCGAAGGGTTGGAGGAAGAACACAGATACGCAGTATTTT.